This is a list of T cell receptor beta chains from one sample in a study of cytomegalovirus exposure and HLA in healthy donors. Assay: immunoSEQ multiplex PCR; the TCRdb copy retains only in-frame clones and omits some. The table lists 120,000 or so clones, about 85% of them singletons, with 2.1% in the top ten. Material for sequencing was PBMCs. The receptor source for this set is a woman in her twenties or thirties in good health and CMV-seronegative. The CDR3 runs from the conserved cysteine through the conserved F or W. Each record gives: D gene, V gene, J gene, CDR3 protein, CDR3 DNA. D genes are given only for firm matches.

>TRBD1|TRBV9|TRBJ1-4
CASSPRTRTGFGKLFF
TGTGCCAGCAGCCCCCGGACCCGGACAGGGTTCGGAAAACTGTTTTTT
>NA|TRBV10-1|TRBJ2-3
CASSDSGSATDTQYF
TGCGCCAGCAGTGACTCGGGGAGCGCCACAGATACGCAGTATTTT
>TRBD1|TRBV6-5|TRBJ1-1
CASSRPGFGDREAFF
TGTGCCAGCAGTCGACCCGGGTTTGGGGACAGAGAAGCTTTCTTT
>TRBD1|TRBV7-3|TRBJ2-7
CASSLRPGGDEQYF
TGTGCCAGCAGCTTAAGACCAGGGGGCGACGAGCAGTACTTC
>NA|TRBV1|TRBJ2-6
CTSTESPGANVLTF
TGCACCAGCACGGAGTCCCCTGGGGCCAACGTCCTGACTTTC
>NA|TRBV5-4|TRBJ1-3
CASSFTGSGNTIYF
TGTGCCAGCAGTTTCACAGGGTCTGGAAACACCATATATTTT
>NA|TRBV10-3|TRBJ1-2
CAISESDSTNYGYTF
TGTGCCATCAGTGAGTCGGACAGCACTAACTATGGCTACACCTTC
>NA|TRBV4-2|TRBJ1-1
CASRLVGGNTEAFF
TGTGCCAGCAGACTCGTCGGGGGGAACACTGAAGCTTTCTTT
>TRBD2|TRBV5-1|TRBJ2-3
CASSSGLATDTQYF
TGCGCCAGCAGCTCGGGACTAGCAACAGATACGCAGTATTTT
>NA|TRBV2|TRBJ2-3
CASNRAGPDTQYF
TGTGCCAGCAACCGCGCGGGGCCCGATACGCAGTATTTT